This entry features one TCR beta chain sequence. This entry belongs to a study of blood T cell repertoires in COVID-19. Sequencing was performed with immunoSEQ multiplex PCR; in TCRdb, only in-frame clones are kept and a portion is missing. The sample has approximately 73,000 clones, roughly 86% seen once. Specimen: peripheral blood. This sequence originates from a woman between 65 and 79 years old with acute or convalescent COVID-19.

The CDR3 region has the DNA TGTGCCAGTAGGCAAGCGGGGGGAGGAGAGACCCAGTACTTC. This sequence encodes CASRQAGGGETQYF. The V and J genes are TRBV19 and TRBJ2-5; 9 bases match TRBD2. The junction had 6 bases not matched to a gene; V was cut back by 6 bases and J by 4 bases. This CDR3 has 14 residues. CDR1 is LNHDA, CDR2 SQIVND, per germline (reference sequence).